The source of this T cell receptor beta chain is a study of CD8+ T cells in alopecia areata. As for the study in general: Those patients who were treated received oral tofacitinib, which was given at 5 to 10 mg twice daily for moderate-to-severe alopecia areata. Treatment ran 6 to 18 months, with 6 months of follow-up afterward.

RNA was isolated and reverse transcribed to cDNA, the sequencing template. The repertoire was sequenced with immunoSEQ multiplex PCR; TCRdb's copy has only in-frame clones and lacks some. The table records roughly 130,000 clones, around 50% of them present only once. The germline gives CDR1 DFQATT, CDR2 SNEGSKA (reference sequence). CDR3 length: 10 residues. In regard to this clone: The antigen remains unidentified. The junction departs from the called germline gene at one end, perhaps through a read error.

Study outcomes and limitations: In lesional scalp, particularly from alopecia totalis/universalis, clonality was higher than in normal scalp.

The origin of this receptor is a human donor with alopecia areata. This chain connects TRBV20-1 to TRBJ2-3; no clear D. The input for sequencing was CD4+ T cells sorted from blood, taken at week 0. This CDR3 reads CSASSDTQYF. The CDR3 nucleotides read TGCAGCGCTAGTTCTGATACGCAGTATTTT.